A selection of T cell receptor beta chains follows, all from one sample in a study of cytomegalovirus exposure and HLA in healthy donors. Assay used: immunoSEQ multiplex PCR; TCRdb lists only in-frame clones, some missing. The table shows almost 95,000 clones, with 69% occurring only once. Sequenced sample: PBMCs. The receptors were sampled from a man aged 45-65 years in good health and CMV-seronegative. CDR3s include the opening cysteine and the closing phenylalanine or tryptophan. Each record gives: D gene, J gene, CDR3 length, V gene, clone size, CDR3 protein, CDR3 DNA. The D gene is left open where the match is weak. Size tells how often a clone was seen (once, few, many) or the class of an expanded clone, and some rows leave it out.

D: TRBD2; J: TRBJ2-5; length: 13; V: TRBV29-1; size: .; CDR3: CSVVTSGGETQYF; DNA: TGCAGCGTTGTAACTAGCGGGGGGGAGACCCAGTACTTC
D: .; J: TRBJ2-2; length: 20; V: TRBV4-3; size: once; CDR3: CASSQDRILADILSGGELFF; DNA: TGCGCCAGCAGCCAAGATAGGATTTTAGCGGATATATTGTCGGGCGGGGAGCTGTTTTTT
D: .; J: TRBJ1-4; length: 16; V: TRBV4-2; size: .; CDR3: CASSQDGRGGSEKLFF; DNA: TGTGCCAGCAGCCAAGATGGTAGGGGGGGGAGTGAAAAACTGTTTTTT
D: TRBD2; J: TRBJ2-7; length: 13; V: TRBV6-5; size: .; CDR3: CASRLAGYYEQYF; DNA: TGTGCCAGCAGACTAGCGGGATACTACGAGCAGTACTTC
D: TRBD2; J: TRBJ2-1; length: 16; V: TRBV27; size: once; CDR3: CASSSPPGLANNEQFF; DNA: TGTGCCAGCAGTTCCCCACCGGGACTAGCCAACAATGAGCAGTTCTTC
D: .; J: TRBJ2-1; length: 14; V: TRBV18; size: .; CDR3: CASSPGGAYNEQFF; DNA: TGTGCCAGCTCACCAGGGGGCGCCTACAATGAGCAGTTCTTC
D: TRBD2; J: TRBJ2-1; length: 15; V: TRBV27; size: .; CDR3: CASAGGAVSYNEQFF; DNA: TGTGCCAGCGCGGGGGGGGCGGTCTCCTACAATGAGCAGTTCTTC
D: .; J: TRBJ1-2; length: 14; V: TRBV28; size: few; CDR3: CASSLTQGSAGYTF; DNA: TGTGCCAGCAGTTTAACCCAGGGTTCGGCTGGCTACACCTTC
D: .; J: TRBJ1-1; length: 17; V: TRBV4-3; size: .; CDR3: CASSQDLRDTGNTEAFF; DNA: TGCGCCAGCAGCCAAGATCTACGGGATACGGGAAACACTGAAGCTTTCTTT
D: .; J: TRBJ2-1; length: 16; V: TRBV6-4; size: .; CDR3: CASSDFDSASYNEQFF; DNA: TGTGCCAGCAGTGACTTCGACAGTGCCTCCTACAATGAGCAGTTCTTC
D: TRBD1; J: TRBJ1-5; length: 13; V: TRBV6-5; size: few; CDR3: CASSTGGGQPQHF; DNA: TGTGCCAGCTCGACAGGGGGCGGTCAGCCCCAGCATTTT
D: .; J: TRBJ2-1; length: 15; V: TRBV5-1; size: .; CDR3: CASSLSPSRGNEQFF; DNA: TGCGCCAGCAGCTTGAGTCCGTCTAGAGGAAATGAGCAGTTCTTC
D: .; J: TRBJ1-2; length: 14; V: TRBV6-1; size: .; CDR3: CASSLGPHDYGYTF; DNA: TGTGCCAGCAGTCTGGGGCCCCATGACTATGGCTACACCTTC
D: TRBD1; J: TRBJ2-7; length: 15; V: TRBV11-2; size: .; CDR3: CASSLDWTGFYEQYF; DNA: TGTGCCAGCAGCTTAGATTGGACAGGTTTCTACGAGCAGTACTTC
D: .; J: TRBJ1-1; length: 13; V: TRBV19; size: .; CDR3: CASRTTSIGKVFF; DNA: TGTGCCAGTAGGACTACATCAATCGGAAAGGTTTTCTTT
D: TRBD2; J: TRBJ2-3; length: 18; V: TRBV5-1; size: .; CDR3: CASSRGLAGGPGEDTQYF; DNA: TGCGCCAGCAGCCGGGGTTTAGCGGGAGGGCCGGGGGAAGATACGCAGTATTTT
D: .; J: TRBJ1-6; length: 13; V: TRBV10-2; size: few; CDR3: CASSESRDSPLHF; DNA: TGCGCCAGCAGTGAATCCAGGGATTCACCCCTCCACTTT
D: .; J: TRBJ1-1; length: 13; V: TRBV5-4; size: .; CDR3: CASSSDMNTEAFF; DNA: TGTGCCAGCAGCTCCGACATGAACACTGAAGCTTTCTTT
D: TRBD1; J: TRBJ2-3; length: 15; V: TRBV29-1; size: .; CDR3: CSVGPGTGGADTQYF; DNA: TGCAGCGTCGGCCCCGGGACAGGGGGGGCAGATACGCAGTATTTT
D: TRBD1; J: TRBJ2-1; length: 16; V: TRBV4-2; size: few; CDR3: CASSHARGQGFNEQFF; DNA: TGTGCCAGCAGCCACGCCCGGGGACAGGGGTTCAATGAGCAGTTCTTC
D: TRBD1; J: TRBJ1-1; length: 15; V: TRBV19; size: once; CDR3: CASSPWDRGSTEAFF; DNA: TGTGCCAGTAGTCCGTGGGACAGGGGAAGCACTGAAGCTTTCTTT
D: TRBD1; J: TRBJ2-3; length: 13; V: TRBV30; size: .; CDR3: CAGLTGATDTQYF; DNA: TGTGCCGGGTTGACAGGGGCGACAGATACGCAGTATTTT
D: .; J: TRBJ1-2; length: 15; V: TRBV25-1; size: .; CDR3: CASSEADRANYGYTF; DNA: TGTGCCAGCAGTGAGGCTGACAGAGCTAACTATGGCTACACCTTC
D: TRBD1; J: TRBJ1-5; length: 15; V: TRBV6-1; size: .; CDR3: CASSWTGGSNQPQHF; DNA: TGTGCCAGCAGTTGGACAGGGGGTAGCAATCAGCCCCAGCATTTT
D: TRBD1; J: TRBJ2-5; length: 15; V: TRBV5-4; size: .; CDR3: CASSLMTGSRETQYF; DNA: TGTGCCAGCAGCTTGATGACAGGGAGTAGGGAGACCCAGTACTTC
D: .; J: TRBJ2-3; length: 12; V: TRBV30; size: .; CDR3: CAWGALGDTQYF; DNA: TGTGCCTGGGGGGCTCTAGGGGATACGCAGTATTTT
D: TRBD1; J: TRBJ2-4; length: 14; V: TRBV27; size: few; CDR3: CASSQGTGGKFQYF; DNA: TGTGCCAGCAGCCAGGGGACAGGGGGAAAGTTTCAGTACTTC
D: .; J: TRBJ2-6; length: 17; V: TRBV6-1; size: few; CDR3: CASSGEDSHSGANVLTF; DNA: TGTGCCAGCAGTGGAGAGGACAGTCACTCTGGGGCCAACGTCCTGACTTTC
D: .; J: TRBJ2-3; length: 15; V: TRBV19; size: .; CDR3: CASSHERQHTDTQYF; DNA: TGTGCCAGTAGTCATGAGAGACAGCACACAGATACGCAGTATTTT
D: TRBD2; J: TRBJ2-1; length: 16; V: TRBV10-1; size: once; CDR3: CATPPRREGPYNEQFF; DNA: TGCGCCACCCCTCCCCGGCGGGAGGGTCCCTACAATGAGCAGTTCTTC
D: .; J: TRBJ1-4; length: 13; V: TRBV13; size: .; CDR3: CASSFRNNEKLFF; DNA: TGTGCCAGCAGCTTTCGTAATAATGAAAAACTGTTTTTT
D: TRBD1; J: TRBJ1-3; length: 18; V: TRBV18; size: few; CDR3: CASSPGTGGALSGNTIYF; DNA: TGTGCCAGCTCACCGGGGACAGGGGGAGCCCTCTCTGGAAACACCATATATTTT
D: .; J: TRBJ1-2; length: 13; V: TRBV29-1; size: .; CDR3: CSARTRGGYGYTF; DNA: TGCAGCGCCCGAACCCGGGGAGGCTATGGCTACACCTTC
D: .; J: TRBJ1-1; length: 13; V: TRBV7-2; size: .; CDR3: CASSPRGNTEAFF; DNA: TGTGCCAGCAGCCCCCGAGGGAACACTGAAGCTTTCTTT
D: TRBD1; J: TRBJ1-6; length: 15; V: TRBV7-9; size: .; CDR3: CASSLEGAGDSPLHF; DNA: TGTGCCAGCAGCCTCGAGGGGGCTGGGGATTCACCCCTCCACTTT
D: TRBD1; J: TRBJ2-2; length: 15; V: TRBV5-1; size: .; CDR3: CASSRGQGPPGELFF; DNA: TGCGCCAGCAGCCGGGGACAGGGGCCGCCCGGGGAGCTGTTTTTT